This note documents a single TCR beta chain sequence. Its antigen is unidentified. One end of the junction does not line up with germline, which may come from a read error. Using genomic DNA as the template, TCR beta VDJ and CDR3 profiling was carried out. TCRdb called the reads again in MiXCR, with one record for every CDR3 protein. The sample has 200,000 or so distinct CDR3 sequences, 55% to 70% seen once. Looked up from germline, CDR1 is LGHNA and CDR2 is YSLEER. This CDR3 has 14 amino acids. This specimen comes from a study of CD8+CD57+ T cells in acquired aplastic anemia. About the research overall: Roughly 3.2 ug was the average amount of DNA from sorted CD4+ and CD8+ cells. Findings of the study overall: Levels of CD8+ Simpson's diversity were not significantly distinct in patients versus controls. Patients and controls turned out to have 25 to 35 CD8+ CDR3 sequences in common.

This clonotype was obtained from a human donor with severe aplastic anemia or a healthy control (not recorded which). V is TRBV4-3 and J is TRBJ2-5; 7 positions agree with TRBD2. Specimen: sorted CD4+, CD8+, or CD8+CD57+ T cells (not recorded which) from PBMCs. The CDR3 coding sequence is TGCGCCAGCAGCCAAGAGGGGGACTATCCAAGCTGGTCCTTC. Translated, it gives CASSQEGDYPSWSF.